This T cell receptor (beta chain) originates from a study of blood T cell repertoires in COVID-19. Study processing details: Amplifying reference gene primers gave estimates of nucleated cell counts. The method was immunoSEQ multiplex PCR; TCRdb's version includes in-frame clones alone and lacks a portion of them. Clone size and V and J calls were adopted from that table, with D and trimming inferred from the DNA. The profile shows about 440,000 clones, about 92% of them singletons. Participants, about 18 to 90 years old, spanned about two dozen US areas. Cohort 3 recovery required two negative PCRs, clearance, or symptom resolution. The germline V gene has CDR1 LGHDT and CDR2 YNNKEL (reference sequence). This CDR3 comprises 13 residues. Trimming pared 8 bases from V and 0 bases from J, leaving 10 bases between.

Sequenced sample: PBMCs or T cells enriched from blood (not recorded which). The TCR was taken from a man between 18 and 29 years old who had recovered from COVID-19. J is TRBJ1-2 and V is TRBV3-1 (or the pseudogene TRBV3-2); the D is unclear. The CDR3 loop reads CASGTASNYGYTF. CDR3 DNA sequence: TGTGCCAGCGGTACAGCCTCTAACTATGGCTACACCTTC.